A selection of T cell receptor beta chains follows, all from one sample in a study of blood T cell repertoires in COVID-19. Sequenced by immunoSEQ multiplex PCR; TCRdb stores in-frame clones only, minus some. The table has about 280,000 clones, about nine tenths seen once. The source material was peripheral blood. Receptors originate from a middle-aged woman who had recovered from COVID-19. Both conserved end residues are part of each CDR3. The D gene is left open where the match is weak. For some rows the clone size is stated as once, few or many, or as a class when expanded; others skip it.

TRBD2	TRBV6-6	TRBJ2-7	-	TGTGCCAGCAGAGGCCGTACTAGCGGGAGGGCCTACGAGCAGTACTTC	CASRGRTSGRAYEQYF
-	TRBV5-5	TRBJ1-6	-	TGTGCCAGCAGCCCAGGGAATTCACCCCTCCACTTT	CASSPGNSPLHF
TRBD2	TRBV5-1	TRBJ2-1	-	TGCGCCAGCAGCTCCGGGACTAGCGGGCCATACAATGAGCAGTTCTTC	CASSSGTSGPYNEQFF
-	TRBV2	TRBJ1-5	-	TGTGCCAGCAGTGGGGGGCAGGGTGGGAGTCAGCCCCAGCATTTT	CASSGGQGGSQPQHF
-	TRBV6-1	TRBJ2-3	-	TGTGCCAGCAGTGACGCCCAGTGGGATACGCAGTATTTT	CASSDAQWDTQYF
TRBD1	TRBV13	TRBJ1-3	once	TGTGCCAGCAGCTTAGGCCAGGGGGCGCTGGGAAACACCATATATTTT	CASSLGQGALGNTIYF
-	TRBV5-1	TRBJ2-1	-	TGCGCCAGCAGCGCCGGCAATGAGCAGTTCTTC	CASSAGNEQFF
TRBD1	TRBV6-5	TRBJ1-1	-	TGTGCCAGCAAGGGGGCCGGCGGGAACACTGAAGCTTTCTTT	CASKGAGGNTEAFF
TRBD1	TRBV5-1	TRBJ2-6	-	TGCGCCAGCAGCGCTGACAGGGGGCCCGGCTCTGGGGCCAACGTCCTGACTTTC	CASSADRGPGSGANVLTF
TRBD1	TRBV7-2	TRBJ2-3	once	TGTGCCAGCAGGAGACAGGGGACAGATACGCAGTATTTT	CASRRQGTDTQYF
-	TRBV3-1/TRBV3-2	TRBJ2-2	-	TGTGCCAGCAGCCGACTAATCAGACTAGGTCCCGGGGAGCTGTTTTTT	CASSRLIRLGPGELFF
TRBD2	TRBV10-3	TRBJ2-1	-	TGTGCCATCAAAACTAGCGGGCAAAGCTCCTACAATGAGCAGTTCTTC	CAIKTSGQSSYNEQFF
-	TRBV19	TRBJ2-7	-	TGTGCCAGTAGCTTCCCGACAGCGCCATCCTACGAGCAGTACTTC	CASSFPTAPSYEQYF
TRBD1	TRBV9	TRBJ2-5	-	TGTGCCAGCAGCGCCGACAGGGTACAAGAGACCCAGTACTTC	CASSADRVQETQYF
TRBD2	TRBV5-1	TRBJ2-7	-	TGCGCCAGCAGACAGACTAGCGGGAGTGTGTACGAGCAGTACTTC	CASRQTSGSVYEQYF
-	TRBV2	TRBJ2-1	-	TGTGCCAGCAGTGGTGAGCGAATGTGGCAGTTCTTC	CASSGERMWQFF
TRBD1	TRBV2	TRBJ1-4	once	TGTGCCAGCACGGAGACAGGGGCAACTAATGAAAAACTGTTTTTT	CASTETGATNEKLFF
TRBD2	TRBV6-1	TRBJ2-7	-	TGTGCCAGCAGTGAAAGCTCTAGCGGTTCCTACGAGCAGTACTTC	CASSESSSGSYEQYF
-	TRBV29-1	TRBJ2-7	-	TGCAGCGCAGGGGACAACTCCTACGAGCAGTACTTC	CSAGDNSYEQYF
TRBD2	TRBV27	TRBJ2-7	-	TGTGCCAGCAGTTTGGCGCGGGAGCCCTACGAGCAGTACTTC	CASSLAREPYEQYF
TRBD1	TRBV6-5	TRBJ1-1	-	TGTGCCAGCAGAAGGACAGGAGCGAACACTGAAGCTTTCTTT	CASRRTGANTEAFF
TRBD2	TRBV3-1/TRBV3-2	TRBJ2-1	-	TGTGCCAGCAGCCAAGAATTTTTAGCGGGTTCCTACAATGAGCAGTTCTTC	CASSQEFLAGSYNEQFF
-	TRBV11-2	TRBJ2-7	-	TGTGCCAGCAGCTTAGATCGTGACAGCTCCTACGAGCAGTACTTC	CASSLDRDSSYEQYF
TRBD2	TRBV15	TRBJ2-1	few	TGTGCCACCAGCGGCACTAGCGGGAGCTACAATGAGCAGTTCTTC	CATSGTSGSYNEQFF
TRBD1	TRBV5-1	TRBJ2-7	-	TGCGCCAGCAGCGGGGGACAGCCCGCCTCCTACGAGCAGTACTTC	CASSGGQPASYEQYF
TRBD1	TRBV11-3	TRBJ1-1	-	TGTGCCAGCGGTCAGGGGGACAAACGCACTGAAGCTTTCTTT	CASGQGDKRTEAFF
TRBD2	TRBV19	TRBJ2-3	once	TGTGCCAGTAGCAACGGACTAGCGGGGGTCACAGATACGCAGTATTTT	CASSNGLAGVTDTQYF
TRBD2	TRBV27	TRBJ2-7	once	TGTGCCAGCAGTTTGACTAGCGGGACTCCGCCGCAGTACTTC	CASSLTSGTPPQYF
-	TRBV24-1	TRBJ1-2	-	TGTGCCACCAGTGATTTTACAGGCGCAGGGTGGGGCTACACCTTC	CATSDFTGAGWGYTF
TRBD2	TRBV24-1	TRBJ2-5	-	TGTGCCACCACCGGTCGCGGTAGCGGGAGTTGTTGGGAGACCCAGTACTTC	CATTGRGSGSCWETQYF
TRBD1	TRBV12-5	TRBJ2-3	-	TGTGCTAGTGGTTTGGGAACGAGTTGGGACAGAACCACAGATACGCAGTATTTT	CASGLGTSWDRTTDTQYF
-	TRBV5-6	TRBJ1-2	-	TGTGCCAGCAGCTTGAGGGGCGGACGGAACTATGGCTACACCTTC	CASSLRGGRNYGYTF
TRBD1	TRBV10-1	TRBJ1-6	few	TGCGCCAGCAGCCCGGGACAGGGAAATTCACCCCTCCACTTT	CASSPGQGNSPLHF
-	TRBV6-4	TRBJ2-2	-	TGTGCCAGCGCCCGGGACTCTGAGGGGGAGCTGTTTTTT	CASARDSEGELFF
TRBD2	TRBV24-1	TRBJ2-1	-	TGTGCCACCAGTGATACTAGCGGGAGAATGTGGCTCTACAATGAGCAGTTCTTC	CATSDTSGRMWLYNEQFF
TRBD2	TRBV7-6	TRBJ2-7	-	TGTGCCGCCAGCACCCTAGCGGAGGGCGGCGAGCAGTACTTC	CAASTLAEGGEQYF
-	TRBV28	TRBJ1-1	-	TGTGCCAGCAGCTCCACAGGGATATTGACCTTTAGTATGAACACTGAAGCTTTCTTT	CASSSTGILTFSMNTEAFF
-	TRBV6-4	TRBJ1-1	-	TGTGCCAGCAGTGAAACAGGTCAATGGACTGAAGCTTTCTTT	CASSETGQWTEAFF
-	TRBV11-2	TRBJ2-7	-	TGTGCCAGCAGCTTCGGGACAAACTACGAGCAGTACTTC	CASSFGTNYEQYF
TRBD1	TRBV7-9	TRBJ1-2	-	TGTGCCAGCAGCCCTACAGGGGATAACTATGGCTACACCTTC	CASSPTGDNYGYTF
-	TRBV27	TRBJ1-2	once	TGTGCCAGCAGTCCCTATACAGGGACGGGCTACACCTTC	CASSPYTGTGYTF
TRBD1	TRBV27	TRBJ2-7	few	TGTGCCAGCAGTTTCCGGACAGGTGCATACGAGCAGTACTTC	CASSFRTGAYEQYF
-	TRBV3-1/TRBV3-2	TRBJ2-3	once	TGTGCCAGCAGCCCCCTCCGGGCGGGCAGCACAGATACGCAGTATTTT	CASSPLRAGSTDTQYF
-	TRBV3-1/TRBV3-2	TRBJ1-2	-	TGTGCCAGCAGCCAAGATCTGGGCACCTCTAACTATGGCTACACCTTC	CASSQDLGTSNYGYTF
-	TRBV11-3	TRBJ2-2	-	TGTGCCAGCAGCTTAGGGGGAGTCACCGGGGAGCTGTTTTTT	CASSLGGVTGELFF
TRBD1	TRBV6-1	TRBJ1-4	many	TGTGCCAGCAGTGAAGGACAGGGGGCTGAAAAACTGTTTTTT	CASSEGQGAEKLFF
-	TRBV11-3	TRBJ2-1	-	TGTGCCAGCAGCTTAGATAGCGGACCTTACAATGAGCAGTTCTTC	CASSLDSGPYNEQFF
TRBD1	TRBV9	TRBJ1-5	-	TGTGCCAGCAGCGGCGGACAGGGGGCTTTTCAGCCCCAGCATTTT	CASSGGQGAFQPQHF
TRBD2	TRBV10-3	TRBJ2-1	-	TGTGCCATCAGTGTGGGGGGGAGTGGGAATGAGCAGTTCTTC	CAISVGGSGNEQFF
-	TRBV10-3	TRBJ2-2	-	TGTGCCATCAGTGAGTCAACGGAGACCGGGGAGCTGTTTTTT	CAISESTETGELFF
-	TRBV7-8	TRBJ2-7	-	TGTGCCAGCAGACCCCTCGGGTCCGCCGAGCAGTACTTC	CASRPLGSAEQYF
-	TRBV12-3/TRBV12-4	TRBJ2-3	-	TGTGCCAGCAGTCTTATCACAGATACGCAGTATTTT	CASSLITDTQYF
-	TRBV5-4	TRBJ2-1	-	TGTGCCAGCAGCGGCGGGACCCTAGGGAACAATGAGCAGTTCTTC	CASSGGTLGNNEQFF
TRBD1	TRBV2	TRBJ2-5	-	TGTGCCAGCAGTGGGACAGGGGCGGGTGAGACCCAGTACTTC	CASSGTGAGETQYF
-	TRBV28	TRBJ2-7	few	TGTGCCAGCAGCCGCGACTGGCGGGACTACGAGCAGTACTTC	CASSRDWRDYEQYF
-	TRBV5-1	TRBJ1-3	-	TGCGCCAGCAGCTTGGCGGCAGGGCCTGCTGGAAACACCATATATTTT	CASSLAAGPAGNTIYF
-	TRBV4-1	TRBJ2-4	-	TGCGCCAGCAGCCTGGGGCAGCCTAAAAACATTCAGTACTTC	CASSLGQPKNIQYF